A single sample is the source of the 29 T cell receptor beta chains below, sequenced in a study of blood T cell repertoires in COVID-19. Generated by immunoSEQ multiplex PCR, the TCRdb table keeps only in-frame clones and is missing some. The table has more than 65,000 clones, about 80% seen once. Sequenced sample: peripheral blood. The source of these receptors is a human donor in a cohort sampled during active COVID-19.

The V and J genes are TRBV28 and TRBJ1-1; D uncertain. Trimming removed 8 bases from V and 4 bases from J, with 17 bases in between. Germline lookup yields CDR1 MDHEN and CDR2 SYDVKM. The CDR3 is 14 amino acids. CDR3 sequence reads: CASFSRGVTTEAFF. Written as DNA, the CDR3 is TGTGCCAGCTTTTCACGCGGGGTGACCACTGAAGCTTTCTTT.

The V gene is TRBV29-1, the J gene TRBJ2-5; D is perhaps TRBD1 (7 bases). Germline V gene data show CDR1 as SQVTM and CDR2 as ANQGSEA. The CDR3 is 12 amino acids. V dropped 7 bases and J dropped 4 bases, with 13 bases sitting between them. For the CDR3, the DNA is TGCAGCGGGAGGAGGGGGCTAGAGACCCAGTACTTC. Translated: CSGRRGLETQYF. Supplemented by reference TRBV29-1 and TRBJ2-5, the full variable domain reads SAVISQKPSRDICQRGTSLTIQCQVDSQVTMMFWYRQQPGQSLTLIATANQGSEATYESGFVIDKFPISRPNLTFSTLTVSNMSPEDSSIYLCSGRRGLETQYFGPGTRLLVL.

The chain joins TRBV3-1 (or the pseudogene TRBV3-2) to TRBJ1-2; 7 nucleotides match TRBD1. Trimming removed 0 bases from V and 4 bases from J; junction bases left unmatched: 2. From germline, CDR1 is LGHDT and CDR2 YNNKEL (reference sequence). The CDR3 contains 14 residues. CDR3 nucleotides: TGTGCCAGCAGCCAAGAGGCAGGGGGCTATGGCTACACCTTC. Encoded protein: CASSQEAGGYGYTF.

This clone is a singleton in its sample. The chain joins TRBV18 to TRBJ2-5; D is undetermined. Deletions cut 2 bases from V and 8 bases from J, with 12 bases between. This CDR3 is built from 13 residues. Germline V lookup: CDR1 KGHSH, CDR2 LQKENI. CDR3 region: CASSPSQEATQYF. In nucleotides, the CDR3 is TGTGCCAGCTCACCAAGTCAGGAAGCTACCCAGTACTTC.

The chain has TRBV7-9 and TRBJ2-3; 10 bases match TRBD2. After removal of 5 bases from V and 3 bases from J, the junction contained 11 bases not matched to a gene. This CDR3 is 17 amino acids long. CDR1 and CDR2 from the germline V gene are SEHNR and FQNEAQ (reference sequence). This chain's CDR3 is CASSPMSGRAGTDTQYF. CDR3 bases: TGTGCCAGCAGCCCCATGAGCGGGAGGGCCGGGACAGATACGCAGTATTTT.

V and J are TRBV4-2 and TRBJ2-1; 10 positions agree with TRBD2. The CDR3 sequence is 16 residues long. V was pared by 6 bases and J by 3 bases, with 8 bases of the junction left unmatched. Germline V lookup: CDR1 LGHNA, CDR2 YNFKEQ. CDR3 DNA sequence: TGTGCCAGCAGATTCCAACTAGCGGGAAACTACAATGAGCAGTTCTTC. Translating it yields CASRFQLAGNYNEQFF.

This sequence joins TRBV5-1 and TRBJ2-1; 8 nucleotides match TRBD2. CDR1 is SGHRS, CDR2 YFSETQ, per germline. The CDR3 runs to 15 residues. The trim removed 5 bases at V and 0 bases at J, leaving 4 bases unmatched. CDR3: CASSRGGSSYNEQFF. The CDR3 coding sequence is TGCGCCAGCAGTCGCGGGGGGAGCTCCTACAATGAGCAGTTCTTC.

This chain links TRBV5-1 with TRBJ1-4, with D possibly being TRBD1 (6 bases). The CDR3 is 16 residues long. Trimming took 4 bases from V and 7 from J, leaving 20 bases between them. Germline CDR1 and CDR2: SGHRS and YFSETQ. This chain's CDR3 is CASSTQEGGQGEKLFF. CDR3 bases: TGCGCCAGCAGCACCCAGGAGGGGGGGCAGGGTGAAAAACTGTTTTTT.

J is TRBJ2-7 and V is TRBV6-5; 11 bases match TRBD1. The CDR3 runs 15 residues. CDR1 is MNHEY, CDR2 SVGAGI, per germline. The V and J ends lost 8 bases and 1 base, in that order; junction bases with no gene match: 7. The CDR3 is CASRTGGRGSYEQYF. CDR3 coding DNA: TGTGCCAGCCGGACAGGGGGCAGGGGGTCCTACGAGCAGTACTTC.

This chain joins TRBV7-2 and TRBJ2-5; D call uncertain. Germline V gene sequence: CDR1 SGHTA, CDR2 FQGNSA. This CDR3 spans 12 amino acids. The V gene lost 2 bases and the J gene lost 4 bases, with 5 bases spanning the gap. This CDR3 is CASSLSRETQYF. CDR3 nucleotides: TGTGCCAGCAGCTTATCTAGAGAGACCCAGTACTTC.

The chain combines TRBV5-1 with TRBJ2-3; 10 positions agree with TRBD2. The CDR3 runs to 14 residues. The junction had 6 bases not matched to a gene; V was cut back by 5 bases and J by 6 bases. CDR1 and CDR2 (germline): SGHRS, YFSETQ. The CDR3 nucleotides read TGCGCCAGCAGGACCAGCGGGGGGGCCGATACGCAGTATTTT. This translates into CASRTSGGADTQYF. The whole variable domain, remainder taken from reference TRBV5-1 and TRBJ2-3, is KAGVTQTPRYLIKTRGQQVTLSCSPISGHRSVSWYQQTPGQGLQFLFEYFSETQRNKGNFPGRFSGRQFSNSRSEMNVSTLELGDSALYLCASRTSGGADTQYFGPGTRLTVL.

The chain is built from TRBV6-5 and TRBJ2-7, with D perhaps matching TRBD1 (6 bases). This CDR3 comprises 15 residues. Looked up from germline, CDR1 is MNHEY and CDR2 is SVGAGI. With 4 bases removed from V and 2 bases from J, the gap between germline ends came to 15 bases. The CDR3 here is CASSSPTGWPYEQYF. The CDR3 nucleotides are TGTGCCAGCAGTTCCCCGACAGGATGGCCCTACGAGCAGTACTTC.

This chain uses TRBV29-1 with TRBJ1-1; D gene uncertain. CDR1 is SQVTM, CDR2 ANQGSEA, per germline. The CDR3 is 13 amino acids. The V gene lost 2 bases and the J gene lost 13 bases, with 20 bases spanning the gap. CDR3 amino acids: CSVEREVGMRVFF. In nucleotides, the CDR3 is TGCAGCGTTGAACGCGAGGTCGGAATGCGCGTTTTCTTT.

The chain is built from TRBV4-1 and TRBJ2-7; D unresolved. The CDR3 runs 15 residues. V lost 0 bases to trimming and J lost 2 bases, with 11 bases between them. Germline CDR1 is MGHRA and CDR2 is YSYEKL. CDR3 DNA: TGCGCCAGCAGCCAAGAAAAGAACGGTCCCTACGAGCAGTACTTC. This encodes CASSQEKNGPYEQYF.

The gene calls are TRBV2 and TRBJ2-7; possibly TRBD1 for D (5 bases). Trimming cost V 1 base and J 7 bases, with 14 bases left between them. CDR3 length: 14 amino acids. From germline, CDR1 is SNHLY and CDR2 FYNNEI. CDR3 sequence: CASSEGQWGLEQYF. The CDR3 coding sequence is TGTGCCAGCAGTGAAGGACAGTGGGGTCTGGAGCAGTACTTC.

The rearrangement uses TRBV6-6 and TRBJ1-2, with D possibly matching TRBD1 (6 bases). The germline V gene encodes CDR1 MNHNY and CDR2 SVGAGI (reference sequence). Trimming took 6 bases from V and 7 from J, leaving 12 bases between them. CDR3 size: 12 residues. In DNA, the CDR3 is TGTGCCAGCAGAATCAGGGGTGGTGGCTACACCTTC. This encodes CASRIRGGGYTF.

The CDR3 is CATTGGGYLYGYTF. The CDR3 bases are TGTGCCACAACAGGGGGCGGTTACCTCTATGGCTACACCTTC. The chain is built from TRBV6-5 and TRBJ1-2, with 9 nucleotides matching TRBD1. This CDR3 region has 14 residues. After removal of 10 bases from V and 4 bases from J, the junction contained 10 bases not matched to a gene. The germline gives CDR1 MNHEY, CDR2 SVGAGI.

This sequence joins TRBV7-2 and TRBJ2-2; the match to TRBD1 covers 11 bases. The germline gives CDR1 SGHTA, CDR2 FQGNSA. The CDR3 extends over 15 amino acids. The junction had 5 bases not matched to a gene; V was cut back by 6 bases and J by 5 bases. CDR3 sequence reads: CASRLGQGGTGELFF. The CDR3 region has the DNA TGTGCCAGCAGATTGGGACAGGGGGGAACCGGGGAGCTGTTTTTT.

The chain links TRBV5-1 to TRBJ1-1; TRBD1 aligns across 7 bases. Germline CDR1 and CDR2: SGHRS and YFSETQ. The CDR3 runs to 15 residues. The ends lost 4 bases at V and 4 bases at J; junction bases unmatched: 10. CDR3 nucleotides: TGCGCCAGCAGCCAACTTGCAGGGGGAGGCACTGAAGCTTTCTTT. Translation gives CASSQLAGGGTEAFF.

This chain joins TRBV3-1 (or the pseudogene TRBV3-2) and TRBJ2-1; the match to TRBD2 covers 12 bases. In germline, CDR1 is LGHDT, CDR2 YNNKEL (reference sequence). Unmatched junction bases numbered 6, after V lost 6 bases and J lost 6 bases. This CDR3 is 15 amino acids long. DNA of the CDR3: TGTGCCAGCAGACTACTAGCGGGGGGTCTCAATGAGCAGTTCTTC. Translation: CASRLLAGGLNEQFF.

The chain employs TRBV6-1 and TRBJ1-3, with 7 bases lining up with TRBD1. The V segment lost 0 bases and the J segment 0 bases; nucleotides outside the gene matches: 14. CDR3 length: 20 residues. Germline V lookup: CDR1 MNHNS, CDR2 SASEGT. The CDR3 DNA reads TGTGCCAGCAGTGAAGCCATCCGACAGGGAAGGGCCGGCTCTGGAAACACCATATATTTT. Its translation: CASSEAIRQGRAGSGNTIYF.

This clone came up once. This chain links TRBV6-5 with TRBJ1-2; D unresolved. Deletions cut 3 bases from V and 10 bases from J, with 18 bases between. Germline assignment: CDR1 MNHEY and CDR2 SVGAGI. The CDR3 covers 14 residues. The CDR3 nucleotides read TGTGCCAGCAGTTATTATGCGGGCCCCAAGCTCTACACCTTC. Protein product: CASSYYAGPKLYTF.

This clone has only a few counts. The chain links TRBV29-1 to TRBJ2-1; no definite D call. In germline, CDR1 is SQVTM, CDR2 ANQGSEA. The V end was cut by 7 bases, the J end by 0 bases, with 13 bases between. This CDR3 comprises 14 residues. The CDR3 DNA follows: TGCAGCGCTACTATTCTTAGCTCCTACAATGAGCAGTTCTTC. This encodes CSATILSSYNEQFF.

The chain carries TRBV24-1 and TRBJ2-1, with 11 nucleotides matching TRBD2. Germline V gives CDR1 KGHDR, CDR2 SFDVKD. The CDR3 has 19 amino acids. V lost 4 bases and J lost 6; bases outside the gene matches: 16. CDR3 DNA: TGTGCCACCAGTGACCCGGGGGACAATAGCGGGAGGGGAGGCAATGAGCAGTTCTTC. This sequence encodes CATSDPGDNSGRGGNEQFF.

The V gene is TRBV6-5, the J gene TRBJ1-3; D is uncertain. V was shortened by 0 bases and J by 0 bases, with 9 bases between the two germline ends. The germline gives CDR1 MNHEY, CDR2 SVGAGI. This CDR3 region has 16 residues. CDR3 sequence reads: CASSYSRLISGNTIYF. CDR3 DNA sequence: TGTGCCAGCAGTTACTCGCGGTTGATCTCTGGAAACACCATATATTTT.

CDR3 coding DNA: TGTGCCAGTAGCGAACAGGTCAACACTGAAGCTTTCTTT. Protein sequence: CASSEQVNTEAFF. The chain carries TRBV19 and TRBJ1-1; perhaps TRBD1 as D (5 bases). This CDR3 has 13 residues. Deletions cut 6 bases from V and 2 bases from J, with 10 bases between. CDR1 LNHDA and CDR2 SQIVND come from the germline V gene (reference sequence).

The chain combines TRBV5-1 with TRBJ2-7; 12 positions match TRBD2. Per the germline V gene, CDR1 is SGHRS and CDR2 is YFSETQ. Trimming cost V 4 bases and J 2 bases; bases outside gene matches: 10. This CDR3 comprises 17 residues. The CDR3 region has the DNA TGCGCCAGCAGCCCACTAACTAGCGGGGGGACCCCCTACGAGCAGTACTTC. It is translated as CASSPLTSGGTPYEQYF.

The chain joins TRBV2 to TRBJ1-6; TRBD1 might be the D (6 bases). The CDR3 extends over 15 amino acids. Germline loops: CDR1 SNHLY, CDR2 FYNNEI. V lost 3 bases to trimming and J lost 7 bases, with 13 bases between them. CDR3 nucleotide sequence: TGTGCCAGCAGTGACCGACTTAGGGGGAATTCACCCCTCCACTTT. This codes for CASSDRLRGNSPLHF.

The V and J genes are TRBV7-9 and TRBJ1-1; tentative D call: TRBD1 (6 bases). V lost 1 base and J 6 bases, leaving 9 bases between the germline ends. Germline V gives CDR1 SEHNR, CDR2 FQNEAQ (reference sequence). The CDR3 has 13 amino acids. The CDR3: CASSLVGGAEAFF. CDR3 bases: TGTGCCAGCAGCTTAGTAGGGGGGGCTGAAGCTTTCTTT.